This TCR beta chain was captured by sequencing in a study of cytomegalovirus exposure and HLA in healthy donors. Overall study results and limits: A previous analysis found most TCR beta V segments productive roughly 87% or roughly 30% of the time.

The CDR3 sequence is 12 residues long. The germline V gene encodes CDR1 SGHTA and CDR2 FQGNSA. Trimming removed 4 bases from V and 5 bases from J, with 8 bases in between. The PCR made use of 60 Vbeta and 13 Jbeta primers. In the original workflow: A later analysis counted 65 million to 95 million unique TCR beta chains, some 10 million shared. Sequenced by immunoSEQ multiplex PCR; TCRdb stores in-frame clones only, minus some. The V and J calls and clone size are taken from that table; D and trimming were inferred from the DNA. The repertoire includes around 230,000 clones, about 81% of them detected once, and approximately 5.7% sits in the top ten. As concerns this clone: Antigen unknown.

Sequenced material: PBMCs. V and J are TRBV7-2 and TRBJ1-2; a possible D gene is TRBD1 (6 bases). This TCR came from a man aged 40-49 years in good health and CMV-seropositive. The CDR3 sequence: CASSYQGYGYTF. CDR3 in DNA: TGTGCCAGCAGCTATCAGGGGTATGGCTACACCTTC.